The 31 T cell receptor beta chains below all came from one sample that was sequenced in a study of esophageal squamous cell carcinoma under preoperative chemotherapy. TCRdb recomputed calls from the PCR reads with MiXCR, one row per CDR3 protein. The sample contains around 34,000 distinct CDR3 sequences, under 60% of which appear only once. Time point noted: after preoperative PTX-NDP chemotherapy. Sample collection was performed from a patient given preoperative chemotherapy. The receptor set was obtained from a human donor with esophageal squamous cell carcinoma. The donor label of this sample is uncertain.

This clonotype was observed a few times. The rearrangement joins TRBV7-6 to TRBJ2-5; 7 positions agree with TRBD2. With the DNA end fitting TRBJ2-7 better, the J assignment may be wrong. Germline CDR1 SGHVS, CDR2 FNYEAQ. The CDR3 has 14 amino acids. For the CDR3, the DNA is TGTGCCAGCAGCTCAGGGACGGGGGGCTACGAGCAGTACTTC. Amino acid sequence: CASSSGTGGYEQYF.

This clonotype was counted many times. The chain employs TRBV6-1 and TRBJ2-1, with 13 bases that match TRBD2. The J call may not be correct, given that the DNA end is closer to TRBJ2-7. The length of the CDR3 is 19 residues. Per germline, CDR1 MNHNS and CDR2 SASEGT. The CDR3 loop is CASSQRLAGGLSSYNEQYF. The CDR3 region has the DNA TGTGCCAGCAGTCAAAGACTAGCGGGGGGCTTAAGCTCCTACAATGAGCAGTACTTC.

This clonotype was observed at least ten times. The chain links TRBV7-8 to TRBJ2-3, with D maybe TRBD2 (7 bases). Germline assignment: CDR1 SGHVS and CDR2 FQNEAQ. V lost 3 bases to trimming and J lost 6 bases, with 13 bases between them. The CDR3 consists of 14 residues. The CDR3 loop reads CASSFAAGADTQYF. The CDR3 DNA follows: TGTGCCAGCAGCTTTGCGGCGGGGGCCGATACGCAGTATTTT.

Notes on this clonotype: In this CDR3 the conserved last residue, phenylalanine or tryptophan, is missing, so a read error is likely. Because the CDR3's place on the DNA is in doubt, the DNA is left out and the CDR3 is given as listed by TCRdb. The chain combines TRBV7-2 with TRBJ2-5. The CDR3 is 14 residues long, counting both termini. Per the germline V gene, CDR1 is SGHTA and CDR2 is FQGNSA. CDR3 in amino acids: CASSFAAGQATQFS.

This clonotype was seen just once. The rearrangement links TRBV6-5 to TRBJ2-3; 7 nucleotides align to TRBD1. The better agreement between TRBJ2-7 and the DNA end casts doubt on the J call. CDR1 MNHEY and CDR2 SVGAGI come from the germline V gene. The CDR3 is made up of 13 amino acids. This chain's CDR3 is CASSYPGTAEQYF. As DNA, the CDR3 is TGTGCCAGCAGTTACCCCGGGACAGCAGAGCAGTACTTC.

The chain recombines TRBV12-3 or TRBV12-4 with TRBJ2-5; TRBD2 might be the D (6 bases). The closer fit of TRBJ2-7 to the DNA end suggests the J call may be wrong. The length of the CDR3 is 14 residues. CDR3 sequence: CASSLGRDFNEQYF. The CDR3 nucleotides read TGTGCCAGCAGTTTGGGGCGGGATTTCAACGAGCAGTACTTC.

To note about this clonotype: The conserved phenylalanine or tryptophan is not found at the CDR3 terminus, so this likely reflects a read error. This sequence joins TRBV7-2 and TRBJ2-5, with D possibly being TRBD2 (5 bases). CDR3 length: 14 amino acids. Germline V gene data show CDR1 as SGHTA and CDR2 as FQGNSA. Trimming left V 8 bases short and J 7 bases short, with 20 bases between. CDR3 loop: CASGSTGRASTQYS. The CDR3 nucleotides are TGTGCCAGCGGCTCGACTGGGCGGGCTTCGACCCAGTACTCG.

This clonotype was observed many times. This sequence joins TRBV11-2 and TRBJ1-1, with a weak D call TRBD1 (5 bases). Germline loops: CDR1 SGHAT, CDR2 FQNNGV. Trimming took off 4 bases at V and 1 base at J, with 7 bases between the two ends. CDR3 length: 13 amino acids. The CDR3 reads CASSSGQNTEAFF. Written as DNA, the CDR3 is TGTGCCAGCAGCTCAGGACAGAACACTGAAGCTTTCTTT. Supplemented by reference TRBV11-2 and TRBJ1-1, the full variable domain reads EAGVAQSPRYKIIEKRQSVAFWCNPISGHATLYWYQQILGQGPKLLIQFQNNGVVDDSQLPKDRFSAERLKGVDSTLKIQPAKLEDSAVYLCASSSGQNTEAFFGQGTRLTVV.

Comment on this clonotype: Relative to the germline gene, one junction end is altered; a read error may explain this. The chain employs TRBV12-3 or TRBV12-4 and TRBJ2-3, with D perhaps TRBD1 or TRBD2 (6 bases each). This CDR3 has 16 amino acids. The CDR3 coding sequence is TGTGCCAGCAGGGGTACTGGGGGCGGGGACACAGATACGCAGTACTTT. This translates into CASRGTGGGDTDTQYF.

This CDR3 is CASSPRSGTSYNEQFF. CDR3 DNA: TGTGCCAGCAGCCCGAGGAGCGGGACATCCTACAATGAGCAGTTCTTC. The J gene is TRBJ2-1, the V gene TRBV27; tentatively, D is TRBD2 (7 bases). Trimming shortened V by 6 bases and J by 1 base, and 16 bases separated the two germline ends. From germline, CDR1 is MNHEY and CDR2 SMNVEV (reference sequence). The CDR3 covers 16 residues.

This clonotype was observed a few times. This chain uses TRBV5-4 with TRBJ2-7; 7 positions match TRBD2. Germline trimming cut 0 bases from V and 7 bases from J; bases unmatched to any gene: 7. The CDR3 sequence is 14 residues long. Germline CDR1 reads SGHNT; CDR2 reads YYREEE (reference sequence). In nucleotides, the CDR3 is TGTGCCAGCAGCTTGGGGCCAGAGCGGGAAGAGCAGTACTTC. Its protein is CASSLGPEREEQYF.

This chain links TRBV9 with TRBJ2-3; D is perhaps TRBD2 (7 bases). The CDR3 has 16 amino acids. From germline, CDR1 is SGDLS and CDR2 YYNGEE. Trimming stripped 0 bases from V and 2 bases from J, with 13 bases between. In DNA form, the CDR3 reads TGTGCCAGCAGCGTAGCTGCGGGGGCCCTCACAGATACGCAGTATTTT. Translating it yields CASSVAAGALTDTQYF.

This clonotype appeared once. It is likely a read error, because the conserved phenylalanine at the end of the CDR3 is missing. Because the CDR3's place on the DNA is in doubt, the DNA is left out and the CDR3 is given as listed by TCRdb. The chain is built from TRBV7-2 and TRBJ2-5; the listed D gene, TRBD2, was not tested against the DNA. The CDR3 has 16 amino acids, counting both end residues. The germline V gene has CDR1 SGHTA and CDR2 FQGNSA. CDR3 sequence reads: CASSLMASGGSETQHS.

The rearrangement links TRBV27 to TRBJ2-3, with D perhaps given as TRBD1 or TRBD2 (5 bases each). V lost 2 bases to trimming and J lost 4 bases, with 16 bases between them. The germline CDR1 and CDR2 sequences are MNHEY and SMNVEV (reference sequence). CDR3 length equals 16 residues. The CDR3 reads CASSLNLGGRSDTQYF. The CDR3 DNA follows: TGTGCCAGCAGTTTAAATCTTGGGGGAAGGTCAGATACGCAGTATTTT.

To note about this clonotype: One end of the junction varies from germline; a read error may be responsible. The CDR3 loop reads CAGSGGRDTETQYF. In DNA form, the CDR3 reads TGTGCCGGCAGCGGGGGCCGTGACACAGAGACCCAGTACTTC. The chain joins TRBV7-6 to TRBJ2-5, with 8 bases that match TRBD2. The CDR3 runs 14 residues. Per the germline V gene, CDR1 is SGHVS and CDR2 is FNYEAQ.

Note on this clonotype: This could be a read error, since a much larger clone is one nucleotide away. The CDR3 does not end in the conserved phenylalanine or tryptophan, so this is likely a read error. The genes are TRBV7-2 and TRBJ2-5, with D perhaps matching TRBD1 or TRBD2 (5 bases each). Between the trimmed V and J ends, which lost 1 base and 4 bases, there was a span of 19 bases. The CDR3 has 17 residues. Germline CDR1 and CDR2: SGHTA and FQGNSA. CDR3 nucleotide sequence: TGTGCCAGCAGCTTAGGAATGGGACCCGGGAACGCAGAGACCCAGTACTTA. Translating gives CASSLGMGPGNAETQYL.

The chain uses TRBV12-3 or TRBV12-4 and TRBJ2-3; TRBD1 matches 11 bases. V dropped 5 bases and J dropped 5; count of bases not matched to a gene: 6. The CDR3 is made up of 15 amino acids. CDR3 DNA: TGTGCCAGCAGTCGACGGACAGGGGGCGAAGATACGCAGTATTTT. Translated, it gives CASSRRTGGEDTQYF.

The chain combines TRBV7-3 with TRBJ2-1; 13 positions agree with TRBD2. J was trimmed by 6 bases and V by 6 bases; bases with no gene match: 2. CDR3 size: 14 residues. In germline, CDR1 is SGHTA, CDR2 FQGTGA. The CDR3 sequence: CASSRTSGSNEQFF. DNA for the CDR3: TGTGCCAGCAGTCGGACTAGCGGGAGCAATGAGCAGTTCTTC.

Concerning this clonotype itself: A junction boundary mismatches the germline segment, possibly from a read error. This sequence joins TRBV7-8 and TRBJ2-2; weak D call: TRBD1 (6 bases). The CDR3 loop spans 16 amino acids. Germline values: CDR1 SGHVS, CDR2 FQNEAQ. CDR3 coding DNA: TGTGCCAGCAGCGGCCTACAGGGTGTAAACACCGATGAGCTGTATTTT. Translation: CASSGLQGVNTDELYF.

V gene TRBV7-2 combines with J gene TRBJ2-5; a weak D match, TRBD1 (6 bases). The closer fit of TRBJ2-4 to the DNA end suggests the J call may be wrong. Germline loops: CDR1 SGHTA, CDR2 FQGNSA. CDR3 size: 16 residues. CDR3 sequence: CASSSDRSLALNIQYF. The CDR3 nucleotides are TGTGCCAGCAGTTCGGACAGAAGCTTAGCGTTAAACATTCAGTACTTC.

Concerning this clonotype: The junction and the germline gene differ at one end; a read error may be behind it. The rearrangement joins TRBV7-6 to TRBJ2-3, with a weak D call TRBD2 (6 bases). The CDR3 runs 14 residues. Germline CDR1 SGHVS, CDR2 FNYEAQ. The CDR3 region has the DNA TGTGCCAGCAGCTCGGGCGGGGTCCCAGATACGCAGTATTTC. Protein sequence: CASSSGGVPDTQYF.

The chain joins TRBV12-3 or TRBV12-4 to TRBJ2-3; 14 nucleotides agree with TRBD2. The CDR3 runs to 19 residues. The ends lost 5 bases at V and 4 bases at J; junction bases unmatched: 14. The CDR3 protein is CASSPTLGTSGSDPDTQYF. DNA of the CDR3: TGTGCCAGCAGTCCCACGTTGGGGACTAGCGGGAGCGACCCAGATACGCAGTATTTT.

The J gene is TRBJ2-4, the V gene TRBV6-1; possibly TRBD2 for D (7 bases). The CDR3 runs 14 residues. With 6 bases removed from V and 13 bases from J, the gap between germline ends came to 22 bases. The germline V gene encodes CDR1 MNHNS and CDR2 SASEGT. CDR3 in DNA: TGTGCCAGCAGGGGGGGGCGAGCCATAAACACGCAGTACTTC. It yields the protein CASRGGRAINTQYF.

CDR3 region: CASGPSGRGEQYF. In nucleotides, the CDR3 is TGTGCTAGTGGCCCTAGCGGGAGGGGTGAGCAGTACTTC. The chain links TRBV12-5 to TRBJ2-7; 12 bases fit TRBD2. V shed 6 bases and J 7 bases; nucleotides not matched to a gene: 4. The CDR3 is made up of 13 amino acids. Looked up from germline, CDR1 is LGHNT and CDR2 is FRNRAP.

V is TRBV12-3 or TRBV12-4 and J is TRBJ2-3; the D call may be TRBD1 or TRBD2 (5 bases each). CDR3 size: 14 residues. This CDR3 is CAGRPGRDQDTQYF. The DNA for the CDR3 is TGTGCGGGGCGTCCCGGCAGGGACCAAGATACGCAGTATTTT.

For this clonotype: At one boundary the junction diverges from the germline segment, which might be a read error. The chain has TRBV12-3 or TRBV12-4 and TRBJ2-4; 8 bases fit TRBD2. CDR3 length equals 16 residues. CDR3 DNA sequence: TGTCCCAGCAGCGCCACGGGGGGGGGCGGCAAAAACACGCAGTATTTC. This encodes CPSSATGGGGKNTQYF.

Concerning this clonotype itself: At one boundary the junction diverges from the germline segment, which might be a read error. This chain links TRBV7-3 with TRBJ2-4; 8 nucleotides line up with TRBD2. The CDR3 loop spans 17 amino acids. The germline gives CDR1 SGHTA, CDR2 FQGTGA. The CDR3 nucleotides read TGTGCCAGCAGCCGCGTACCGGGGCGGGGGGCCAAAAACATGCAGTACTTC. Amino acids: CASSRVPGRGAKNMQYF.

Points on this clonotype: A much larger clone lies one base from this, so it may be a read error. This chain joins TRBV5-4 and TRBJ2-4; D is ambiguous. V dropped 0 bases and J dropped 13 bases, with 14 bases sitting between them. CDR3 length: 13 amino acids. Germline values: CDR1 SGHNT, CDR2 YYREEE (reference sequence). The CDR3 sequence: CASSLVVQDEQYF. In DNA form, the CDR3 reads TGTGCCAGCAGCTTGGTTGTCCAGGATGAGCAGTACTTC.

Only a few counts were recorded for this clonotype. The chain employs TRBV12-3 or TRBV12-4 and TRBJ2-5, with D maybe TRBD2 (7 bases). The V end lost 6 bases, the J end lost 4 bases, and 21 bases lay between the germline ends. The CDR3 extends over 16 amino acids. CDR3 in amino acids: CASRGTGGGAPETQYF. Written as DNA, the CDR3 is TGTGCCAGCAGGGGTACTGGGGGGGGGGCCCCAGAGACCCAGTACTTC.

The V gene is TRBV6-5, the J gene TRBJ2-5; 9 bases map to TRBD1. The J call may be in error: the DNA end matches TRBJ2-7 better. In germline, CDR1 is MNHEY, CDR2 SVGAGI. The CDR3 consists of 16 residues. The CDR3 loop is CASSYSGQGLSYEQYF. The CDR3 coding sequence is TGTGCCAGCAGTTACTCCGGACAGGGGCTCTCCTACGAGCAGTACTTC.

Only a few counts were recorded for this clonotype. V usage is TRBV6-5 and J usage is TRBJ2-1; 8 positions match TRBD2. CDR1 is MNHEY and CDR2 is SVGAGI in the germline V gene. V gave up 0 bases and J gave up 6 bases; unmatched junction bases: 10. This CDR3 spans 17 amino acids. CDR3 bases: TGTGCCAGCAGTTACTCTATCCGGGCGGGGGGACTCAATGAGCAGTTCTTC. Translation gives CASSYSIRAGGLNEQFF.